The 24 T cell receptor beta chains below all came from one sample that was sequenced in a study of cytomegalovirus exposure and HLA in healthy donors. Both 60 Vbeta primers and 13 Jbeta primers went into the PCR. The protocol was immunoSEQ multiplex PCR, while the TCRdb copy is restricted to in-frame clones and leaves out a portion. The data hold almost 200,000 clones, with almost 85% observed a single time. The sample consisted of PBMCs. These receptors originate from a woman aged 45-60 years in good health and CMV-seronegative.

The chain links TRBV28 to TRBJ1-5; TRBD1 aligns across 9 bases. The V and J ends lost 6 bases and 4 bases, in that order; junction bases with no gene match: 7. In germline, CDR1 is MDHEN, CDR2 SYDVKM. This CDR3 has 15 residues. DNA for the CDR3: TGTGCCAGCAGCGGCCCCGGGACAGGGAATCAGCCCCAGCATTTT. Encoded protein: CASSGPGTGNQPQHF.

The chain has TRBV7-2 and TRBJ2-7, with 11 bases lining up with TRBD2. Unmatched junction bases numbered 9, after V lost 5 bases and J lost 0 bases. Germline V gene data show CDR1 as SGHTA and CDR2 as FQGNSA. This CDR3 comprises 17 residues. The CDR3 region is CASSLAGTSGYSYEQYF. In DNA form, the CDR3 reads TGTGCCAGCAGCCTTGCAGGGACTAGCGGTTACTCCTACGAGCAGTACTTC. The entire variable domain, with the rest obtained from reference TRBV7-2 and TRBJ2-7, is as follows: GAGVSQSPSNKVTEKGKDVELRCDPISGHTALYWYRQSLGQGLEFLIYFQGNSAPDKSGLPSDRFSAERTGGSVSTLTIQRTQQEDSAVYLCASSLAGTSGYSYEQYFGPGTRLTVT.

This clone was seen only once. The V call is TRBV11-2, the J call TRBJ2-5; 8 nucleotides align to TRBD1. The J call may be wrong; the DNA end is better matched by TRBJ2-7. CDR3 length: 15 amino acids. The germline gives CDR1 SGHAT, CDR2 FQNNGV. The CDR3 reads CASSLSADRAYEQYF. Here the CDR3 DNA reads TGTGCCAGCAGCTTGAGTGCGGACAGGGCCTACGAGCAGTACTTC.

This CDR3 reads CASSRLGGTTAKETQYF. The CDR3 DNA is TGTGCCAGCAGCCGCCTGGGAGGCACCACAGCGAAAGAGACCCAGTACTTC. This chain uses TRBV9 with TRBJ2-5, with TRBD2 as a possible D gene (6 bases). Germline CDR1 SGDLS, CDR2 YYNGEE. V was shortened by 4 bases and J by 3 bases, with 22 bases between the two germline ends. The CDR3 is 17 residues long. Supplemented by reference TRBV9 and TRBJ2-5, the full variable domain reads DSGVTQTPKHLITATGQRVTLRCSPRSGDLSVYWYQQSLDQGLQFLIQYYNGEERAKGNILERFSAQQFPDLHSELNLSSLELGDSALYFCASSRLGGTTAKETQYFGPGTRLLVL.

This sequence joins TRBV4-3 and TRBJ2-1; 13 positions match TRBD2. Per the germline V gene, CDR1 is LGHNA and CDR2 is YSLEER. This CDR3 spans 17 amino acids. After removal of 1 base from V and 9 bases from J, the junction contained 9 bases not matched to a gene. The CDR3 protein is CASSQGTSGSPFGEQFF. CDR3 in DNA: TGCGCCAGCAGCCAAGGGACTAGCGGGAGCCCCTTCGGTGAGCAGTTCTTC.

The rearrangement joins TRBV18 to TRBJ2-3, with 12 positions matching TRBD2. With V trimmed by 4 bases and J by 0 bases, 2 bases remained unmatched. The CDR3 is made up of 16 amino acids. CDR1 KGHSH and CDR2 LQKENI come from the germline V gene. CDR3 bases: TGTGCCAGCTCACTTACTAGCGGGAGGAGCACAGATACGCAGTATTTT. This translates into CASSLTSGRSTDTQYF.

V usage is TRBV28 and J usage is TRBJ1-2, with D possibly matching TRBD1 (6 bases). This CDR3 region has 15 residues. Germline CDR1 MDHEN, CDR2 SYDVKM. Trimming pared 3 bases from V and 4 bases from J, leaving 15 bases between. CDR3 sequence: CASSLRDRSFYGYTF. In DNA form, the CDR3 reads TGTGCCAGCAGTTTGCGAGACAGGAGCTTCTATGGCTACACCTTC.

J is TRBJ2-1 and V is TRBV7-6; 8 bases map to TRBD2. J was trimmed by 10 bases and V by 5 bases; bases with no gene match: 13. The CDR3 covers 15 residues. CDR1 is SGHVS, CDR2 FNYEAQ, per germline. The CDR3 DNA follows: TGTGCCAGCAGCCGAGGGGCGGCAGGCGGGGGGGAGCAGTTCTTC. It is translated as CASSRGAAGGGEQFF.

This chain links TRBV28 with TRBJ1-5; D is ambiguous. V was shortened by 1 base and J by 6 bases, with 13 bases between the two germline ends. This CDR3 has 15 residues. CDR1 and CDR2 from the germline V gene are MDHEN and SYDVKM. The CDR3 reads CASSLSRGFSQPQHF. CDR3 in DNA: TGTGCCAGCAGTTTATCTCGAGGATTTTCTCAGCCCCAGCATTTT. The full variable domain, with the rest looked up from reference TRBV28 and TRBJ1-5, is DVKVTQSSRYLVKRTGEKVFLECVQDMDHENMFWYRQDPGLGLRLIYFSYDVKMKEKGDIPEGYSVSREKKERFSLILESASTNQTSMYLCASSLSRGFSQPQHFGDGTRLSIL.

The chain carries TRBV27 and TRBJ2-5; the match to TRBD2 covers 13 bases. CDR3 size: 14 residues. J was trimmed by 4 bases and V by 8 bases; bases with no gene match: 4. Germline V CDR1 and CDR2: MNHEY, SMNVEV (reference sequence). The CDR3 DNA follows: TGTGCCAGCCGTACTAGCGGGAGGGGAGAGACCCAGTACTTC. Translated, it gives CASRTSGRGETQYF.

V and J are TRBV27 and TRBJ2-5; D might be TRBD2 (6 bases). The closer fit of TRBJ2-7 to the DNA end suggests the J call may be wrong. Germline V gene data show CDR1 as MNHEY and CDR2 as SMNVEV (reference sequence). This CDR3 is built from 15 residues. CDR3 sequence (DNA): TGTGCCAGCAGTCCCAGGAGGAGGGCTTCCTACGAGCAGTACTTC. Protein sequence: CASSPRRRASYEQYF.

The rearrangement links TRBV7-9 to TRBJ2-1, with TRBD2 matching over 9 bases. The germline V gene encodes CDR1 SEHNR and CDR2 FQNEAQ (reference sequence). The CDR3 length is 15 residues. V trimming: 1 base; J trimming: 9 bases; junction bases outside the gene matches: 7. CDR3 sequence: CASSLGREGLGEQFF. Written as DNA, the CDR3 is TGTGCCAGCAGCTTAGGGCGGGAGGGCCTGGGTGAGCAGTTCTTC.

The J gene is TRBJ2-3, the V gene TRBV28; perhaps TRBD2 as D (6 bases). The CDR3 is 14 amino acids. The ends were cut back, 5 bases at V and 2 bases at J, with 11 bases in the middle. The germline V gene has CDR1 MDHEN and CDR2 SYDVKM. The DNA of the CDR3 is TGTGCCAGCAGTACGGAGGGACTCACAGATACGCAGTATTTT. Protein sequence: CASSTEGLTDTQYF.

The rearrangement links TRBV29-1 to TRBJ2-1; maybe TRBD2 (6 bases). Germline CDR1 is SQVTM and CDR2 is ANQGSEA. The CDR3 loop spans 14 amino acids. With 6 bases removed from V and 7 bases from J, the gap between germline ends came to 19 bases. CDR3 DNA sequence: TGCAGCGTCGTCCGTGCGACTAGGGTTAATGAGCAGTTCTTC. Protein sequence: CSVVRATRVNEQFF.

This clone occurred a few times. This chain connects TRBV28 to TRBJ2-7, with D tentatively TRBD2 (5 bases). The germline CDR1 and CDR2 sequences are MDHEN and SYDVKM. The CDR3 consists of 11 residues. The germline V and J ends were trimmed by 5 bases and 4 bases, with 6 bases remaining between them. The CDR3: CASSGEYEQYF. The CDR3 DNA sequence: TGTGCCAGCAGTGGGGAGTACGAGCAGTACTTC.

CDR3 coding DNA: TGTGCCAGTAGTATAAGGGGACAGTCCTACGAGCAGTACTTC. Its translation: CASSIRGQSYEQYF. The chain employs TRBV19 and TRBJ2-7; 7 bases agree with TRBD1. J was trimmed by 1 base and V by 2 bases; bases with no gene match: 2. Germline V gene data show CDR1 as LNHDA and CDR2 as SQIVND (reference sequence). CDR3 length: 14 residues.

The chain combines TRBV7-9 with TRBJ1-1; 10 bases are shared with TRBD1. CDR1 and CDR2 from the germline V gene are SEHNR and FQNEAQ (reference sequence). The CDR3 spans 16 residues. Trimming took 5 bases from V and 2 from J; bases not matched to a gene: 8. CDR3 sequence reads: CASSARDRGTNTEAFF. The CDR3 bases are TGTGCCAGCAGCGCGCGGGACAGGGGAACAAACACTGAAGCTTTCTTT.

This clone showed up just a few times. The chain has TRBV4-1 and TRBJ1-2; TRBD1 is a possible D gene (6 bases). V lost 1 base, J lost 5 bases, and 17 bases lay in between. The length of the CDR3 is 16 residues. CDR1 and CDR2 from the germline V gene are MGHRA and YSYEKL. The CDR3 sequence is CASSQGGGAMGYGYTF. The CDR3 DNA follows: TGCGCCAGCAGCCAAGGGGGGGGCGCGATGGGATATGGCTACACCTTC.

This clone has only one observation. The chain has TRBV28 and TRBJ1-5; 9 bases are a match to TRBD1. Looked up from germline, CDR1 is MDHEN and CDR2 is SYDVKM. Germline trimming cut 5 bases from V and 5 bases from J; bases unmatched to any gene: 7. The CDR3 has 15 residues. CDR3 region: CASSTGTGFDQPQHF. The DNA for the CDR3 is TGTGCCAGCAGTACCGGGACAGGGTTCGATCAGCCCCAGCATTTT.

Concerning this clone itself: The identical CDR3 is also encoded by other nucleotide sequences in the sample. This chain joins TRBV6-1 and TRBJ2-5; D is possibly TRBD1 (6 bases). CDR1 is MNHNS, CDR2 SASEGT, per germline. V was pared by 1 base and J by 5 bases, with 11 bases between. The CDR3 runs to 14 residues. The CDR3 is CASSEDRVRETQYF. CDR3 bases: TGTGCCAGCAGTGAAGACAGGGTTCGGGAGACCCAGTACTTC.

This chain uses TRBV7-2 with TRBJ1-1, with 7 nucleotides matching TRBD1. V trimming: 3 bases; J trimming: 7 bases; junction bases outside the gene matches: 8. CDR3 length: 14 amino acids. Germline V gives CDR1 SGHTA, CDR2 FQGNSA. The CDR3 loop reads CASSFRKGASEAFF. CDR3 in DNA: TGTGCCAGCAGCTTTCGAAAGGGGGCGAGTGAAGCTTTCTTT.

This clone has only one observation. The V call is TRBV28, the J call TRBJ1-1, with a weak D call TRBD1 (5 bases). CDR1 and CDR2 (germline): MDHEN, SYDVKM. The CDR3 spans 12 residues. Trimming took 6 bases from V and 11 from J, leaving 16 bases between them. CDR3 protein: CASSPGLGFAFF. DNA for the CDR3: TGTGCCAGCAGCCCAGGGTTAGGGTTCGCTTTCTTT. Full variable domain (remainder filled in from reference TRBV28 and TRBJ1-1): DVKVTQSSRYLVKRTGEKVFLECVQDMDHENMFWYRQDPGLGLRLIYFSYDVKMKEKGDIPEGYSVSREKKERFSLILESASTNQTSMYLCASSPGLGFAFFGQGTRLTVV.

Only one count was recorded for this clone. The rearrangement joins TRBV6-1 to TRBJ1-3; 8 nucleotides line up with TRBD1. The V and J ends lost 2 bases and 5 bases, in that order; junction bases with no gene match: 8. CDR1 MNHNS and CDR2 SASEGT come from the germline V gene. The CDR3 totals 16 residues. The CDR3 DNA reads as TGTGCCAGCAGTGAAAGAGGGCCCAGGGGGCGAAACACCATATATTTT. Its translation: CASSERGPRGRNTIYF.

The chain recombines TRBV18 with TRBJ1-1; 8 bases align to TRBD1. Germline V gene data show CDR1 as KGHSH and CDR2 as LQKENI. V dropped 6 bases and J dropped 7; count of bases not matched to a gene: 7. The CDR3 is 13 residues long. The CDR3 loop reads CASSPGQGGEAFF. The CDR3, as DNA: TGTGCCAGCTCCCCAGGACAGGGTGGTGAAGCTTTCTTT.